The clone carrying this T cell receptor beta chain was counted between two and nine times. Its target is unknown. The data were obtained in a study of T cells after yellow fever vaccination. The V gene's germline CDR1 is KGHSH and CDR2 LQKENI. V lost 3 bases and J lost 2, with 17 bases in between. This CDR3 has 18 amino acids. TCR cDNA was made by 5'RACE template switching, adding a universal primer site and UMIs. TCRdb called the 5' RACE reads again in MiXCR, with one record for every CDR3 protein. The table shows fewer than 350,000 distinct CDR3 sequences, with about 8.7% occurring only once. General study points: Of the clonotypes, a small share occurred in both CD4 and CD8 compartments. The bulk population could contribute abundant contaminating clonotypes to FACS-sorted repertoires.

The sample was PBMCs, taken on the day of the first yellow fever vaccination. The chain couples TRBV18 to TRBJ1-6; D is undetermined. The clonotype was recovered from a man aged 18-30 years who received the YFV17D yellow fever vaccine. The CDR3 region has the DNA TGTGCCAGCTCACCGTCAAGAGCTGGGTACACCTATAATTCACCCCTCCACTTT. Translated, it gives CASSPSRAGYTYNSPLHF.